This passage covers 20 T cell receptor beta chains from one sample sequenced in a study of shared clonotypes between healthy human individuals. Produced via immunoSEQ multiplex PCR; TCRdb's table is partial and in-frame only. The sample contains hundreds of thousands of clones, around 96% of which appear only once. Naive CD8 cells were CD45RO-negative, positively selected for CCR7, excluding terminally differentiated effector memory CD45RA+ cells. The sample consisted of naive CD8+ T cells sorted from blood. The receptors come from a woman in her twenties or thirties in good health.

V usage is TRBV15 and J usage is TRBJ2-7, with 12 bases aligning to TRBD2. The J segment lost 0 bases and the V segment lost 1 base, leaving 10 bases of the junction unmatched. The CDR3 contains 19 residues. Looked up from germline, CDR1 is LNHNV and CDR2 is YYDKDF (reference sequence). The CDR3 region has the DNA TGTGCCACCAGCAGAGCGGAGGTCGGGACTAGCGGGCCCTCCTACGAGCAGTACTTC. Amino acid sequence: CATSRAEVGTSGPSYEQYF.

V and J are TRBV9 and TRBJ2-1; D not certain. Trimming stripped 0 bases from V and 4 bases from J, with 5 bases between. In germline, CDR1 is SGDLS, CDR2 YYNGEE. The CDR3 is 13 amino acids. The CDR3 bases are TGTGCCAGCAGCGTAGGGCCATACAATGAGCAGTTCTTC. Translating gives CASSVGPYNEQFF.

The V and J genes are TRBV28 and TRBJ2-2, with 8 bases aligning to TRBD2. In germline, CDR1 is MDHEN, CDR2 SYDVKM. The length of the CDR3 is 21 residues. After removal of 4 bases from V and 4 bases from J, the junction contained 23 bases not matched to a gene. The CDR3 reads CASSSPTHRDRAGGGTGELFF. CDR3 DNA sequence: TGTGCCAGCAGTTCTCCTACCCACAGGGATAGGGCGGGAGGTGGCACCGGGGAGCTGTTTTTT.

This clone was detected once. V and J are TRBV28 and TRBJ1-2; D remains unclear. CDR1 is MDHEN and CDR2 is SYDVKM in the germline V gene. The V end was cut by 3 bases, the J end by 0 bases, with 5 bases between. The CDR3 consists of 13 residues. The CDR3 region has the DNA TGTGCCAGCAGTTTCGATACTAACTATGGCTACACCTTC. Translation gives CASSFDTNYGYTF.

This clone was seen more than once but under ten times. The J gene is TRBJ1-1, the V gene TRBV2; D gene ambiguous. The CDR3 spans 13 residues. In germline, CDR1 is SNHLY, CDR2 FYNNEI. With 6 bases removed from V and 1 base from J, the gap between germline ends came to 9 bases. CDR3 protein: CASSETWNTEAFF. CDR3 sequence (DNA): TGTGCCAGCAGCGAGACGTGGAACACTGAAGCTTTCTTT.

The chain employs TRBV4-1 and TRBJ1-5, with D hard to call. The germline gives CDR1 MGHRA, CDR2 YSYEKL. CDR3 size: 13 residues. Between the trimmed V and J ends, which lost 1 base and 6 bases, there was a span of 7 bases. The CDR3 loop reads CASSQVLSQPQHF. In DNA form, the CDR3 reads TGCGCCAGCAGCCAAGTCTTAAGTCAGCCCCAGCATTTT.

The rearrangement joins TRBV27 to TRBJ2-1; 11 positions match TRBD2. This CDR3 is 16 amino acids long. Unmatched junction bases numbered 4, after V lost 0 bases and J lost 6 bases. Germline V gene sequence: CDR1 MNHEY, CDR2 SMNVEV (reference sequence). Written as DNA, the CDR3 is TGTGCCAGCAGTTTATCCCCACTAGCGGGAGTCAATGAGCAGTTCTTC. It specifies CASSLSPLAGVNEQFF.

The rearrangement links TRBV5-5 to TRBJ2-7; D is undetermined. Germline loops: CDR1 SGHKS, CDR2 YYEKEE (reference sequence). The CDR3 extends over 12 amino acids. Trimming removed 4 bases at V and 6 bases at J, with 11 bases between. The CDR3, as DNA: TGTGCCAGCAGCCCTCCCCCGGGCGAGCAGTACTTC. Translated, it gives CASSPPPGEQYF.

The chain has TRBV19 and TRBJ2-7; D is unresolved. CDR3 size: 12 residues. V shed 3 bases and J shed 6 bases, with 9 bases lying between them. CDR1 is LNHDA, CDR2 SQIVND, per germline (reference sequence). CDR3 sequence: CASSMGGSEQYF. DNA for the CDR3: TGTGCCAGTAGTATGGGCGGTAGCGAGCAGTACTTC.

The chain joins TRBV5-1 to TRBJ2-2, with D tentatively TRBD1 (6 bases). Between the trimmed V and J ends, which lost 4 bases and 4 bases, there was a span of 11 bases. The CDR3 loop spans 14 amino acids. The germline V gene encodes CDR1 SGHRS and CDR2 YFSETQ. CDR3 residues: CASSTARGTGELFF. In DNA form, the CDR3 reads TGCGCCAGCAGCACGGCCAGGGGCACCGGGGAGCTGTTTTTT.

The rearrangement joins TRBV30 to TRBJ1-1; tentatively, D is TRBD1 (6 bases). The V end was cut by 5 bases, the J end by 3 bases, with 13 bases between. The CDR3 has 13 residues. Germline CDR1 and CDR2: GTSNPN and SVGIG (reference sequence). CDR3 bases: TGTGCCTGGGGTCTGGGGGGCGACACTGAAGCTTTCTTT. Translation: CAWGLGGDTEAFF.

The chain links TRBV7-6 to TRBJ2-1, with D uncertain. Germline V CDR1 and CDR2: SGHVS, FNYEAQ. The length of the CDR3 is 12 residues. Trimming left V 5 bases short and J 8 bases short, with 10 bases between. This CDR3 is CASSPSEHEQFF. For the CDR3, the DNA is TGTGCCAGCAGCCCGTCTGAACATGAGCAGTTCTTC.

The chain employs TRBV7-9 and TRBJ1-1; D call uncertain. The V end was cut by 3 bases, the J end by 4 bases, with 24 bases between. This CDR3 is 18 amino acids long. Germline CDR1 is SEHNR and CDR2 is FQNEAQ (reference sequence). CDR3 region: CASSFIGLNSGPVTEAFF. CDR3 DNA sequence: TGTGCCAGCAGCTTTATCGGTCTGAACTCGGGCCCTGTCACTGAAGCTTTCTTT.

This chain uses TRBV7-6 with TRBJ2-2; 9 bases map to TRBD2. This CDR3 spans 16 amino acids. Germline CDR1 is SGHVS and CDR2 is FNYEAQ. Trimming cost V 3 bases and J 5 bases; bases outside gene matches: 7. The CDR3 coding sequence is TGTGCCAGCAGCTTCTTAGCGGGAGATCCGACCGGGGAGCTGTTTTTT. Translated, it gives CASSFLAGDPTGELFF.

The CDR3 sequence is CASSQTSTGEQYF. The CDR3 bases are TGCGCCAGCAGCCAAACGTCTACGGGCGAGCAGTACTTC. V and J are TRBV4-1 and TRBJ2-7; D unresolved. V was trimmed by 2 bases and J by 6 bases, leaving 11 bases between them. The CDR3 has 13 residues. Germline loops: CDR1 MGHRA, CDR2 YSYEKL.

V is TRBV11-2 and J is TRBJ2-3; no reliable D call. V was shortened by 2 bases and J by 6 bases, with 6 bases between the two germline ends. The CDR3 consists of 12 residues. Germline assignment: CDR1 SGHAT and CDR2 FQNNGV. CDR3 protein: CASSLRVDTQYF. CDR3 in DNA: TGTGCCAGCAGCTTACGCGTCGATACGCAGTATTTT.

DNA of the CDR3: TGTGCCAGCAGCCCCGCCGAGGCCCAGGGATCACAAGAGACCCAGTACTTC. Residues: CASSPAEAQGSQETQYF. V is TRBV7-9 and J is TRBJ2-5, with a possible D match to TRBD1 (5 bases). Per the germline V gene, CDR1 is SEHNR and CDR2 is FQNEAQ (reference sequence). Trimming stripped 5 bases from V and 2 bases from J, with 21 bases between. The CDR3 spans 17 residues.

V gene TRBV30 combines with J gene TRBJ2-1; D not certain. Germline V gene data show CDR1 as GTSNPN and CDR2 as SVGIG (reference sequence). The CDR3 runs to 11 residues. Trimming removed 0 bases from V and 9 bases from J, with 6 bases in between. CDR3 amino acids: CAWSVVVEQFF. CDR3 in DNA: TGTGCCTGGAGTGTCGTGGTTGAGCAGTTCTTC.

For the CDR3, the DNA is TGTGCCAGCAGTTTCAGGACAGGGGGGGAAGAGACCCAGTACTTC. Amino acid sequence: CASSFRTGGEETQYF. The V call is TRBV27, the J call TRBJ2-5; the match to TRBD1 covers 10 bases. The CDR3 loop spans 15 amino acids. CDR1 and CDR2 (germline): MNHEY, SMNVEV (reference sequence). Trimming at V came to 3 bases and at J to 3 bases, leaving 4 bases not matched to a gene.

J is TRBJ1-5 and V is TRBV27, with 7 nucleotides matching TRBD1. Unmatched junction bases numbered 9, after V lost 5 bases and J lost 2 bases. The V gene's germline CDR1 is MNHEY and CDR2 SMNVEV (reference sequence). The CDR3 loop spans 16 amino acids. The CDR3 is CASSPGTAGGNQPQHF. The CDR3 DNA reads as TGTGCCAGCAGTCCGGGGACAGCAGGCGGCAATCAGCCCCAGCATTTT.